What follows describes a single T cell receptor beta chain. The sample belongs to a study of CD8+CD57+ T cells in acquired aplastic anemia. Genomic DNA acted as the template from which TCR beta VDJ combination and CDR3 sequence profiling were carried out. From the reads, TCRdb called clonotypes with MiXCR, one entry per CDR3 protein. Of approximately 470,000 distinct CDR3 sequences listed, roughly a third are singletons. CD8+CD57+ cell expansion had been shown by flow cytometry in patients chosen for sequencing. Each of the patients presented with severe acquired aplastic anemia. Germline CDR1 SGHNT, CDR2 YENEEA. Trimming left V 0 bases short and J 4 bases short, with 6 bases between. CDR3 length equals 14 residues.

The V and J genes are TRBV11-3 and TRBJ2-2, with D uncertain. The sequencing sample was made of sorted CD4+, CD8+, or CD8+CD57+ T cells (not recorded which) from PBMCs. The sequence came from a human donor with aplastic anemia. The CDR3 loop reads CASSLEFGTGELFF. CDR3 DNA sequence: TGTGCCAGCAGCTTAGAATTCGGCACCGGGGAGCTGTTTTTT.